What follows describes a single T cell receptor beta chain. Profiled with immunoSEQ multiplex PCR; TCRdb holds only in-frame clones, not every one. The sample lists under 150,000 clones, 94% occurring once. This sample is part of a study of brain T cells in children with intractable seizures. Germline V gene sequence: CDR1 LGHNA, CDR2 YSLEER. Trimming took off 1 base at V and 4 bases at J, with 14 bases between the two ends. This CDR3 is built from 15 residues. The chain couples TRBV4-3 to TRBJ2-7, with D perhaps TRBD2 (5 bases). The sequence came from a boy less than two years old with hemimegalencephaly and intractable seizures. The input for sequencing was peripheral blood, taken at surgery. CDR3 nucleotide sequence: TGCGCCAGCAGCCAAGGACCCGGAGGAGGATACGAGCAGTACTTC. Its protein is CASSQGPGGGYEQYF.